Below, 3 T cell receptor beta chains from the same sample are listed, as sequenced in a study of blood T cells in healthy people across ages. A second roughly 6 to 12 cycle PCR used barcoded and J-beta primers. From the 5' RACE reads, TCRdb called clonotypes with MiXCR, one entry per CDR3 protein. The table has around 850,000 distinct CDR3 sequences, about 34% seen once. Sequenced input: blood. The source of these receptors is a young man in good health.

V usage is TRBV28 and J usage is TRBJ1-5, with a tentative D call TRBD1 (6 bases). The germline V and J ends were trimmed by 7 bases and 5 bases, with 18 bases remaining between them. The CDR3 contains 15 residues. Per the germline V gene, CDR1 is MDHEN and CDR2 is SYDVKM. CDR3 DNA sequence: TGTGCCAGCATTCCTGGGACAATGAGGGATCAGCCCCAGCATTTT. Amino acids: CASIPGTMRDQPQHF.

The chain uses TRBV20-1 and TRBJ1-4, with 8 bases matching TRBD1. Unmatched junction bases numbered 9, after V lost 2 bases and J lost 7 bases. CDR1 and CDR2 (germline): DFQATT, SNEGSKA (reference sequence). The CDR3 is 15 residues long. The CDR3: CSARLGTGRSEKLFF. In DNA form, the CDR3 reads TGCAGTGCTAGACTAGGGACAGGACGAAGTGAAAAACTGTTTTTT.

The sample holds many counts of this clonotype. This sequence joins TRBV20-1 and TRBJ1-4; D is unresolved. The germline gives CDR1 DFQATT, CDR2 SNEGSKA (reference sequence). Between the trimmed V and J ends, which lost 6 bases and 0 bases, there was a span of 8 bases. This CDR3 has 13 residues. The chain's CDR3 is CSAPGATNEKLFF. Written as DNA, the CDR3 is TGCAGTGCCCCCGGCGCAACTAATGAAAAACTGTTTTTT.